The 28 T cell receptor beta chains below come from one sample, sequenced in a study of T cells in women clearing cervical HPV infection. Measured with immunoSEQ multiplex PCR; TCRdb has only the in-frame clones, and not every one. The sample table sets out some 37,000 clones. The specimen sequenced was blood buffy coat. The source is a woman aged 18 to 69 with a cervical HPV16 infection that either progressed to CIN3+ or cleared (not recorded which).

For this clone: The read is 3 residues too short to cover the CDR3 end, so that end is filled in from the germline J gene. The chain uses TRBV2 and TRBJ1-6; weak D call: TRBD1 (6 bases). The germline gives CDR1 SNHLY, CDR2 FYNNEI. V shed 3 bases and J shed 7 bases, with 16 bases lying between them. This CDR3 region has 16 residues. Partial CDR3 DNA: TGTGCCAGCAGTGAGAGACAGGTGGGGCTAAATTCACCC. It specifies CASSERQVGLNSP. From start to end, the CDR3 is CASSERQVGLNSPLHF.

As to this clone: Coverage ceases 3 residues before the CDR3 finishes, and the germline J gene fills in the end. This chain links TRBV5-5 with TRBJ1-6; 8 positions match TRBD1. This CDR3 comprises 14 residues. In germline, CDR1 is SGHKS, CDR2 YYEKEE (reference sequence). The CDR3: CASTTGTGPNPLHF. Incomplete CDR3 DNA: TGTGCCAGCACCACCGGGACAGGCCCGAACCCC.

Details on this clone: The read terminates 3 residues ahead of where the CDR3 ends, so the germline J gene completes it. This chain connects TRBV5-1 to TRBJ2-1; D gene uncertain. CDR1 and CDR2 (germline): SGHRS, YFSETQ. V was trimmed by 0 bases and J by 4 bases, leaving 14 bases between them. The CDR3 is 16 amino acids. The CDR3 protein is CASSLAESYGYNEQFF. CDR3 bases read: TGCGCCAGCAGCTTGGCCGAGAGTTACGGGTACAATGAG.

On this clone itself: With the read ending 3 residues before the CDR3 end, the germline J gene is used to fill in that end. This chain links TRBV4-2 with TRBJ1-4, with D uncertain. The V end lost 4 bases, the J end lost 7 bases, and 10 bases lay between the germline ends. The CDR3 sequence is 13 residues long. CDR1 LGHNA and CDR2 YNFKEQ come from the germline V gene. The CDR3 bases that were read are TGTGCCAGCAGCCGAAGGGTTGTTGAAAAA. The encoded protein is CASSRRVVEK. The full CDR3 is CASSRRVVEKLFF.

Comment on this clone: Read data end 3 residues before the CDR3 end; the end is taken from the germline J gene. The chain is built from TRBV5-1 and TRBJ1-5, with D possibly matching TRBD1 (6 bases). Germline V gene lookup returns CDR1 SGHRS and CDR2 YFSETQ. The CDR3 runs to 14 residues. Deletions cut 3 bases from V and 7 bases from J, with 14 bases between. The chain's CDR3 is CASSYLWRGQPQHF. Partial CDR3 DNA: TGCGCCAGCAGCTACCTCTGGAGGGGGCAGCCC.

A word on this clone: The missing CDR3 end, 3 residues past where the read stops, is filled in from the germline J gene. The chain carries TRBV30 and TRBJ2-3; D is possibly TRBD2 (7 bases). CDR3 length: 13 amino acids. V dropped 5 bases and J dropped 3 bases, with 12 bases sitting between them. Germline CDR1 reads GTSNPN; CDR2 reads SVGIG (reference sequence). The CDR3 DNA, read in part, is TGTGCCTGGGGCCGGGGGGCTACAGATACG. This gives the protein CAWGRGATDT. The entire CDR3 protein reads CAWGRGATDTQYF. Full variable domain (outside the CDR3, taken from reference TRBV30 and TRBJ2-3): SQTIHQWPATLVQPVGSPLSLECTVEGTSNPNLYWYRQAAGRGLQLLFYSVGIGQISSEVPQNLSASRPQDRQFILSSKKLLLSDSGFYLCAWGRGATDTQYFGPGTRLTVL.

Notes on this clone: The CDR3 end falls 3 residues outside the read, so it is completed with the germline J gene. The chain combines TRBV18 with TRBJ2-1, with D unclear. The V and J ends lost 2 bases and 6 bases respectively, with 11 bases between them. The CDR3 extends over 14 amino acids. Germline V lookup: CDR1 KGHSH, CDR2 LQKENI. This CDR3 reads CASSPDVGINEQFF. The sequenced CDR3 bases are TGTGCCAGCTCACCAGATGTGGGCATCAATGAG. Full variable domain (rest looked up from reference TRBV18 and TRBJ2-1): NAGVMQNPRHLVRRRGQEARLRCSPMKGHSHVYWYRQLPEEGLKFMVYLQKENIIDESGMPKERFSAEFPKEGPSILRIQQVVRGDSAAYFCASSPDVGINEQFFGPGTRLTVL.

As regards this clone: The CDR3 end is not reached by the read, which stops 3 residues before it; the germline J gene fills it in. The V and J genes are TRBV2 and TRBJ2-7; TRBD1 aligns across 8 bases. The CDR3 runs to 16 residues. Germline loops: CDR1 SNHLY, CDR2 FYNNEI. V was clipped by 7 bases and J by 4 bases; unmatched bases: 15. Partial CDR3 DNA: TGTGCCAGCAAGTCCCAGGGGGCCCTTCTCCCTTACGAG. Amino acid sequence: CASKSQGALLPYE. From start to end, the CDR3 is CASKSQGALLPYEQYF. The full variable domain, rest sourced from reference TRBV2 and TRBJ2-7, is EPEVTQTPSHQVTQMGQEVILRCVPISNHLYFYWYRQILGQKVEFLVSFYNNEISEKSEIFDDQFSVERPDGSNFTLKIRSTKLEDSAMYFCASKSQGALLPYEQYFGPGTRLTVT.

CDR3 DNA, as far as it was read: TGTGCCACCCGTTTCCCGGGGCAAGAGACC. It is translated as CATRFPGQET. The whole CDR3 protein is CATRFPGQETQYF. V gene TRBV10-3 combines with J gene TRBJ2-5; possible D gene TRBD2, 5 bases. The read ends 3 residues before the CDR3 terminus; that terminus is restored from the germline J gene. The CDR3 is 13 residues long. V lost 10 bases, J lost 2 bases, and 14 bases lay in between. CDR1 ENHRY and CDR2 SYGVKD come from the germline V gene.

In regard to this clone: Read coverage stops 3 residues before the CDR3 terminus; the germline J gene supplies the remainder. The rearrangement joins TRBV5-1 to TRBJ1-2; perhaps TRBD1 as D (5 bases). V was clipped by 2 bases and J by 7 bases, with 18 bases between them. There are 15 residues in the CDR3. The germline V gene encodes CDR1 SGHRS and CDR2 YFSETQ. Partial CDR3 DNA: TGCGCCAGCAGCTTACTGACAGCCCCCGTGGGTGGC. This codes for CASSLLTAPVGG. The CDR3 as a whole reads CASSLLTAPVGGYTF.

As to this clone: Read data end 3 residues before the CDR3 end; the end is taken from the germline J gene. The rearrangement joins TRBV7-9 to TRBJ2-1; 9 nucleotides align to TRBD1. Germline V gene sequence: CDR1 SEHNR, CDR2 FQNEAQ (reference sequence). The CDR3 spans 13 residues. J lost 8 bases, V lost 5 bases, and 4 bases had no gene match. CDR3 protein: CASSPDRGDEQFF. Partial CDR3 DNA: TGTGCCAGCAGCCCGGACAGGGGTGATGAG.

Remarks on this clone: Read data end 3 residues before the CDR3 end; the end is taken from the germline J gene. The chain recombines TRBV6-1 with TRBJ1-1, with 9 bases identical to TRBD1. The germline CDR1 and CDR2 sequences are MNHNS and SASEGT. The CDR3 spans 14 residues. V dropped 4 bases and J dropped 1; count of bases not matched to a gene: 1. CDR3 amino acids: CASSATGGNTEAFF. The covered CDR3 bases are TGTGCCAGCAGTGCGACAGGGGGGAACACTGAA.

Turning to this clone: The read terminates 3 residues before the CDR3 end, so the remaining end is supplied by the germline J gene. V gene TRBV2 combines with J gene TRBJ1-1, with D maybe TRBD1 (6 bases). The CDR3 contains 13 residues. Germline assignment: CDR1 SNHLY and CDR2 FYNNEI. Trimming removed 3 bases from V and 5 bases from J, with 10 bases in between. CDR3 DNA, as far as it was read: TGTGCCAGCAGTGAGACAGGTTATACTGAA. Residues: CASSETGYTE. The full CDR3 protein is CASSETGYTEAFF.

As concerns this clone: The DNA ends 3 residues before the CDR3 does, and the rest of the CDR3 is filled in from the germline J gene. This chain joins TRBV14 and TRBJ1-1; tentatively, D is TRBD1 (5 bases). The CDR3 contains 14 residues. The V end lost 6 bases, the J end lost 0 bases, and 11 bases lay between the germline ends. The germline CDR1 and CDR2 sequences are SGHDN and FVKESK. CDR3 residues: CASRRTSMNTEAFF. The CDR3 DNA, read in part, is TGTGCCAGCAGAAGGACAAGCATGAACACTGAA.

Comment on this clone: The DNA ends 3 residues before the CDR3 does, and the rest of the CDR3 is filled in from the germline J gene. The chain is built from TRBV5-4 and TRBJ2-1; 7 nucleotides line up with TRBD2. V gave up 0 bases and J gave up 8 bases; unmatched junction bases: 2. CDR3 length: 13 amino acids. Germline-derived CDR1 and CDR2 are SGHNT and YYREEE (reference sequence). The CDR3 region is CASSLARGDEQFF. Partial CDR3 DNA: TGTGCCAGCAGCTTGGCCCGGGGGGATGAG.

A note on this clone: The read is 3 residues too short to cover the CDR3 end, so that end is filled in from the germline J gene. The chain uses TRBV7-2 and TRBJ2-7; TRBD2 is a possible D gene (6 bases). Per the germline V gene, CDR1 is SGHTA and CDR2 is FQGNSA. The CDR3 contains 15 residues. Trimming shortened V by 1 base and J by 4 bases, and 14 bases separated the two germline ends. CDR3 DNA (partial): TGTGCCAGCAGCTTAGTAGGTAGCGGACGTTACGAG. This codes for CASSLVGSGRYE. The CDR3 in full is CASSLVGSGRYEQYF.

Concerning this clone itself: The CDR3 end is not reached by the read, which stops 3 residues before it; the germline J gene fills it in. The chain recombines TRBV28 with TRBJ2-7, with 9 positions matching TRBD2. The germline CDR1 and CDR2 sequences are MDHEN and SYDVKM. The CDR3 is 18 residues long. The V and J ends lost 6 bases and 0 bases, in that order; junction bases with no gene match: 15. CDR3 residues: CASSRGLARYSSSYEQYF. The CDR3 bases that were read are TGTGCCAGCAGCCGCGGACTAGCGAGATACTCAAGCTCCTACGAG.

Concerning this clone: The CDR3 goes on 3 residues after the read ends, and that part is filled in from the germline J gene. The chain uses TRBV29-1 and TRBJ2-3; unclear D gene. Germline V lookup: CDR1 SQVTM, CDR2 ANQGSEA. The CDR3 length is 13 residues. Trimming shortened V by 3 bases and J by 1 base, and 8 bases separated the two germline ends. The covered CDR3 bases are TGCAGCGTTGACCCTCTAGGCACAGATACG. This sequence encodes CSVDPLGTDT. Given in full, the CDR3 is CSVDPLGTDTQYF.

About this clone: The CDR3 end lies 3 residues beyond the end of the read and is filled in from the germline J gene. This chain links TRBV30 with TRBJ1-2; no reliable D call. Germline CDR1 reads GTSNPN; CDR2 reads SVGIG (reference sequence). The CDR3 extends over 14 amino acids. CDR3 in amino acids: CAFAKPAQWAGYTF. The CDR3 bases that were read are TGTGCCTTTGCGAAACCCGCACAATGGGCGGGC.

Comment on this clone: The read halts 3 residues ahead of the CDR3 end, with the missing end drawn from the germline J gene. This sequence joins TRBV7-9 and TRBJ2-7, with unresolved D. This CDR3 has 12 residues. Germline V gene sequence: CDR1 SEHNR, CDR2 FQNEAQ (reference sequence). Deletions cut 5 bases from V and 6 bases from J, with 11 bases between. The CDR3 DNA, read in part, is TGTGCCAGCAGCCTGTTCCAAGGCGAG. Translation gives CASSLFQGE. The whole CDR3 reads CASSLFQGEQYF.

In the case of this clone: The observed sequence ends 3 residues before the CDR3 terminus, with the missing tail filled in from the germline J gene. This sequence joins TRBV10-3 and TRBJ2-3; D might be TRBD1 (6 bases). CDR1 ENHRY and CDR2 SYGVKD come from the germline V gene. Trimming left V 0 bases short and J 3 bases short, with 7 bases between. The CDR3 has 14 amino acids. The covered CDR3 bases are TGTGCCATCAGTGAGTCGACAGGTACAGATACG. Amino acid sequence: CAISESTGTDT. From start to end, the CDR3 is CAISESTGTDTQYF.

As regards this clone: The DNA ends 3 residues before the CDR3 does, and the rest of the CDR3 is filled in from the germline J gene. The chain links TRBV5-4 to TRBJ2-1, with 8 bases matching TRBD1. Germline values: CDR1 SGHNT, CDR2 YYREEE (reference sequence). V was pared by 7 bases and J by 6 bases, with 9 bases of the junction left unmatched. The CDR3 covers 14 residues. The covered CDR3 bases are TGTGCCAGCTTTCGGTCAGGGGGCTTCAATGAG. The encoded protein is CASFRSGGFNE. From start to end, the CDR3 is CASFRSGGFNEQFF.

Remarks on this clone: The read falls 3 residues short of the CDR3 end, and the missing part is taken from the germline J gene. The V and J genes are TRBV20-1 and TRBJ1-6; possible D gene TRBD1, 5 bases. Germline CDR1 and CDR2: DFQATT and SNEGSKA (reference sequence). With 0 bases removed from V and 10 bases from J, the gap between germline ends came to 10 bases. CDR3 length: 13 amino acids. The CDR3 protein is CSARDRARSPLHF. The part of the CDR3 DNA that was read is TGCAGTGCTAGAGACAGGGCGAGATCACCC.

For this clone: With the read ending 3 residues before the CDR3 end, the germline J gene is used to fill in that end. The V gene is TRBV6-4, the J gene TRBJ2-2; 9 bases fit TRBD1. Germline CDR1 MRHNA, CDR2 SNTAGT. There are 14 residues in the CDR3. The V segment lost 6 bases and the J segment 3 bases; nucleotides outside the gene matches: 2. The CDR3 sequence is CASSRQGDTGELFF. The CDR3 DNA, read in part, is TGTGCCAGCAGCCGACAGGGGGACACCGGGGAG.

Comment on this clone: With the read ending 3 residues before the CDR3 end, the germline J gene is used to fill in that end. V gene TRBV5-1 combines with J gene TRBJ1-5, with 9 bases identical to TRBD1. The germline V gene has CDR1 SGHRS and CDR2 YFSETQ. Trimming cost V 7 bases and J 3 bases; bases outside gene matches: 5. This CDR3 is 14 amino acids long. Partial CDR3 DNA: TGCGCCAGCTCGACAGGGGGGATCAATCAGCCC. This sequence encodes CASSTGGINQP. The CDR3 as a whole reads CASSTGGINQPQHF. The full variable domain, rest sourced from reference TRBV5-1 and TRBJ1-5, is KAGVTQTPRYLIKTRGQQVTLSCSPISGHRSVSWYQQTPGQGLQFLFEYFSETQRNKGNFPGRFSGRQFSNSRSEMNVSTLELGDSALYLCASSTGGINQPQHFGDGTRLSIL.

In the case of this clone: The read is 3 residues too short to cover the CDR3 end, so that end is filled in from the germline J gene. The genes are TRBV7-7 and TRBJ2-7; 12 positions agree with TRBD2. J lost 5 bases, V lost 1 base, and 6 bases had no gene match. Looked up from germline, CDR1 is SSHAT and CDR2 is FNYEAQ (reference sequence). The CDR3 contains 16 residues. The CDR3 spells CASSLGASGGVDEQYF. The CDR3 DNA, read in part, is TGTGCCAGCAGCTTAGGTGCTAGCGGGGGGGTCGACGAG. Drawing the rest from reference TRBV7-7 and TRBJ2-7, the complete variable domain is GAGVSQSPRYKVTKRGQDVTLRCDPISSHATLYWYQQALGQGPEFLTYFNYEAQPDKSGLPSDRFSAERPEGSISTLTIQRTEQRDSAMYRCASSLGASGGVDEQYFGPGTRLTVT.

With regard to this clone: The CDR3 end falls 3 residues outside the read, so it is completed with the germline J gene. This sequence joins TRBV5-4 and TRBJ2-7, with TRBD2 matching 9 bases. This CDR3 region has 16 residues. The germline gives CDR1 SGHNT, CDR2 YYREEE (reference sequence). The ends lost 1 base at V and 1 base at J; junction bases unmatched: 6. The CDR3: CASSLMGLANSYEQYF. The part of the CDR3 DNA that was read is TGTGCCAGCAGCTTGATGGGACTAGCCAATTCCTACGAG.

With respect to this clone: The read finishes 3 residues shy of the CDR3 end, and the germline J gene is used to complete it. The V and J genes are TRBV7-3 and TRBJ2-7, with TRBD2 matching over 10 bases. Looked up from germline, CDR1 is SGHTA and CDR2 is FQGTGA. Trimming took 5 bases from V and 1 from J; bases not matched to a gene: 14. CDR3 length: 18 amino acids. CDR3 region: CASSPGEAGGSKSYEQYF. The part of the CDR3 DNA that was read is TGTGCCAGCAGCCCCGGGGAAGCGGGAGGGTCCAAATCCTACGAG.